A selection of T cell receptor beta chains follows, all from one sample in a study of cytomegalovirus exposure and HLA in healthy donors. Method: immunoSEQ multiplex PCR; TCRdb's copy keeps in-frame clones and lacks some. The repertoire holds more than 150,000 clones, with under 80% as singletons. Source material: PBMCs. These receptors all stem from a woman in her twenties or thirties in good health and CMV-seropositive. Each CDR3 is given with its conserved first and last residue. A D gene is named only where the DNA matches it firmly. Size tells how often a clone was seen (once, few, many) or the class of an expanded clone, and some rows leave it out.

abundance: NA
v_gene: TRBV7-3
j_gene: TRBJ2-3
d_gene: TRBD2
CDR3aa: CASSLFSGGPDTQYF
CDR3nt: TGTGCCAGCAGCTTATTCTCGGGGGGGCCGGATACGCAGTATTTT

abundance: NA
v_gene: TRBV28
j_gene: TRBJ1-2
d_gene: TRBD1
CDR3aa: CASSSSTGGLYGYTF
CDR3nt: TGTGCCAGCAGTTCCTCGACAGGGGGCCTCTATGGCTACACCTTC

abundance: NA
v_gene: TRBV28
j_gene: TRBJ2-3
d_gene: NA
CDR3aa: CASSFRVYTDTQYF
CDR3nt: TGTGCCAGCAGTTTCAGGGTCTACACAGATACGCAGTATTTT

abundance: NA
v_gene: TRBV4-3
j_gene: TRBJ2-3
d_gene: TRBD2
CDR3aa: CASSPSGGASDTQYF
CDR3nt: TGCGCCAGCAGCCCTAGCGGGGGGGCGTCAGATACGCAGTATTTT

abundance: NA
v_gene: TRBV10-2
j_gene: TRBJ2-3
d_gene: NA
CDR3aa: CASSSRGPSTDTQYF
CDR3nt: TGCGCCAGCAGTTCGCGGGGGCCTAGCACAGATACGCAGTATTTT

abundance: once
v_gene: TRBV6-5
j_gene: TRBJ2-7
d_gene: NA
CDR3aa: CASRLARLGSYEQYF
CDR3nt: TGTGCCAGCAGACTGGCTCGACTCGGCTCCTACGAGCAGTACTTC

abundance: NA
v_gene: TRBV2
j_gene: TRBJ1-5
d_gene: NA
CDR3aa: CAGSLASGNQPQHF
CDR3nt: TGTGCCGGCAGTCTGGCCAGTGGCAATCAGCCCCAGCATTTT

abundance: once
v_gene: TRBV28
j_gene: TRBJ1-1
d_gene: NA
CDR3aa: CASSLGGSVEAFF
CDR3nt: TGTGCCAGCAGTTTAGGCGGGTCCGTTGAAGCTTTCTTT

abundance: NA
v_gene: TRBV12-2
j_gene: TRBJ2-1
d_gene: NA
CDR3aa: CASRPPGGGPVFF
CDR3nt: TGTGCAAGTCGCCCCCCTGGCGGGGGGCCAGTTTTCTTC

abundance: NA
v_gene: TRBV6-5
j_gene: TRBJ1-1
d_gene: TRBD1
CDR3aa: CASSPQGALGAFF
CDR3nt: TGTGCCAGCAGCCCACAGGGGGCCCTCGGAGCTTTCTTT

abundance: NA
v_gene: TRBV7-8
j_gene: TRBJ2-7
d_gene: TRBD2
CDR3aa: CASSLELAGGPGYF
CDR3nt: TGTGCCAGCAGCTTAGAACTAGCGGGGGGGCCGGGGTACTTC

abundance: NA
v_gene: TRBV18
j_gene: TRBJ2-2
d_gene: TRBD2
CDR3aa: CASSPMTSGGGTGELFF
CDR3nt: TGTGCCAGCTCACCTATGACTAGCGGGGGAGGAACCGGGGAGCTGTTTTTT

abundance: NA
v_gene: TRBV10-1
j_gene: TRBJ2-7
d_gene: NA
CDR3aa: CASSRFSEQYF
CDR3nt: TGCGCCAGCAGTCGATTCAGCGAGCAGTACTTC

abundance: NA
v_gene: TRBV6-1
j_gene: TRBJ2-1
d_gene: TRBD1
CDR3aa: CASSEGGTVFRRGVNEQFF
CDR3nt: TGTGCCAGCAGTGAAGGGGGGACAGTTTTCCGACGGGGAGTGAATGAGCAGTTCTTC

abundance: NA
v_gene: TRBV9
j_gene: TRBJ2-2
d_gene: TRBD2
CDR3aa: CASSESGGANTGELFF
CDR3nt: TGTGCCAGCAGCGAAAGCGGGGGGGCGAACACCGGGGAGCTGTTTTTT

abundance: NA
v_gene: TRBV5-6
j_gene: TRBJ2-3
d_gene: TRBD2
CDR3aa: CASSLLAGALKDTQYF
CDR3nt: TGTGCCAGCAGCCTACTAGCGGGGGCCCTTAAAGATACGCAGTATTTT

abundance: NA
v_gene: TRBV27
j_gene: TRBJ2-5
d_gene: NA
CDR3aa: CASSFGAGRQYF
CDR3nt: TGTGCCAGCAGTTTCGGGGCAGGGAGGCAGTACTTC